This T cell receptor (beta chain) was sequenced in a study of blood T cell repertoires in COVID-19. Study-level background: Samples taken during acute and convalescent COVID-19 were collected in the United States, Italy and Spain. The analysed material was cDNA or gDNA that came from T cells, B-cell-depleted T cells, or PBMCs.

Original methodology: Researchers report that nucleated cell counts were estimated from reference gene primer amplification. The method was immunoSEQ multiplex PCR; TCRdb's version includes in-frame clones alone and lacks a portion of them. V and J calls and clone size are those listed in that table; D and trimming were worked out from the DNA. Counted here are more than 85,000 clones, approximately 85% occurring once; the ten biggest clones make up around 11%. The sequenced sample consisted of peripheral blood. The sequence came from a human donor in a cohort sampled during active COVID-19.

CDR3 protein: CASSQRGTGSSGNTIYF. CDR3 nucleotides: TGCGCCAGCAGCCAACGCGGGACAGGGTCGTCCGGAAACACCATATATTTT. The chain uses TRBV4-1 and TRBJ1-3, with 9 nucleotides matching TRBD1. Germline V gives CDR1 MGHRA, CDR2 YSYEKL. The CDR3 extends over 17 amino acids. The J segment lost 4 bases and the V segment lost 2 bases, leaving 9 bases of the junction unmatched.